The 5 T cell receptor beta chains in this list originate from one sample, sequenced in a study of response to subunit inactivated influenza vaccine. In TCRdb, the RT-PCR reads were re-called with MiXCR into one record per CDR3 protein. The table lists roughly 500,000 distinct CDR3 sequences, over 25% of them singletons. Sample: CD4+ T cells sorted from PBMCs, taken 4 to 6 days after vaccination. These receptors all stem from a man aged 45-65 years who received an inactivated influenza vaccine.

Ten or more counts support this clonotype. This chain uses TRBV4-2 with TRBJ1-6, with a weak D call TRBD1 (6 bases). With 0 bases removed from V and 7 bases from J, the gap between germline ends came to 10 bases. There are 15 residues in the CDR3. CDR1 and CDR2 (germline): LGHNA, YNFKEQ. CDR3 coding DNA: TGTGCCAGCAGCCAAGACGGACAGCAAAATTCACCCCTCCACTTT. Translating it yields CASSQDGQQNSPLHF.

There are a few counts of this clonotype. The chain uses TRBV10-2 and TRBJ2-7; TRBD1 aligns across 8 bases. The V gene's germline CDR1 is WSHSY and CDR2 SAAADI. The CDR3 consists of 14 residues. V gave up 5 bases and J gave up 6 bases; unmatched junction bases: 9. DNA for the CDR3: TGCGCCAGCAGTCGATTGGACAGGGCTCGCGAGCAGTACTTC. It codes for CASSRLDRAREQYF.

This clonotype was seen many times. J is TRBJ1-1 and V is TRBV7-2, with D possibly matching TRBD1 (5 bases). Per the germline V gene, CDR1 is SGHTA and CDR2 is FQGNSA. Trimming removed 3 bases from V and 5 bases from J, with 10 bases in between. CDR3 length equals 13 residues. CDR3 in DNA: TGTGCCAGCAGCTTTCAGGGAGGAACTGAAGCTTTCTTT. Its protein is CASSFQGGTEAFF.

The chain employs TRBV5-1 and TRBJ2-1; D possibly corresponds to TRBD1 (5 bases). Trimming pared 4 bases from V and 4 bases from J, leaving 9 bases between. CDR1 is SGHRS and CDR2 is YFSETQ in the germline V gene. CDR3 length: 13 residues. CDR3 in amino acids: CASSKGAYNEQFF. In DNA, the CDR3 is TGCGCCAGCAGCAAAGGGGCTTACAATGAGCAGTTCTTC.

In its sample, this clonotype was seen a few times. The chain has TRBV12-5 and TRBJ2-1; 12 positions match TRBD2. Germline CDR1 is LGHNT and CDR2 is FRNRAP. The CDR3 is 14 amino acids. The V gene end was trimmed by 1 base and the J gene end by 10 bases; junction bases not matched to a gene: 2. CDR3 residues: CASGLGGLAGEQFF. CDR3 coding DNA: TGTGCTAGTGGTTTGGGAGGACTAGCGGGAGAGCAGTTCTTC.